This T cell receptor beta chain is drawn from a study of monozygotic twins with inflammatory bowel disease. Study-wide findings and caveats: Concordant and discordant twins showed no difference in repertoire similarity, possibly from limited power.

Each sample had eight separate cDNA synthesis reactions. Added by template switching were UMIs that each held a 6-nucleotide sample barcode. Each CDR3 protein gets one entry in TCRdb, which reprocessed the 5' RACE reads and gives no DNA. The sample has around 380,000 distinct CDR3 sequences. A word on this clonotype: The antigen is not known.

Whole blood without T cell sorting served as the source of isolated total RNA. This sequence originates from a human donor with ulcerative colitis or Crohn's disease, or a healthy co-twin of an affected twin (not recorded which). What was sequenced was blood.

The CDR3: CASSPAFRKREGRNEQFF. The chain joins TRBV11-2 to TRBJ2-1; TCRdb lists TRBD2, though no DNA is available to test this call. The CDR3 consists of 18 residues. Germline CDR1 SGHAT, CDR2 FQNNGV. Using reference TRBV11-2 and TRBJ2-1 for the parts outside the CDR3, the full variable domain is EAGVAQSPRYKIIEKRQSVAFWCNPISGHATLYWYQQILGQGPKLLIQFQNNGVVDDSQLPKDRFSAERLKGVDSTLKIQPAKLEDSAVYLCASSPAFRKREGRNEQFFGPGTRLTVL.